The 16 T cell receptor beta chains presented below share a single source sample, sequenced in a study of blood T cell repertoires in COVID-19. Only in-frame clones appear in the TCRdb table, and some are missing; sequencing was by immunoSEQ multiplex PCR. Of 140,000 or so clones listed, approximately 90% are singletons. Sequencing was performed on peripheral blood. Every receptor here comes from a woman between 55 and 75 years old with active COVID-19.

The rearrangement links TRBV28 to TRBJ2-1; D is perhaps TRBD2 (9 bases). This CDR3 contains 20 residues. The V gene lost 6 bases and the J gene lost 6 bases, with 33 bases spanning the gap. Germline loops: CDR1 MDHEN, CDR2 SYDVKM. The CDR3 here is CASSYQWARASSGTGNEQFF. The CDR3 DNA is TGTGCCAGCAGCTACCAGTGGGCCAGGGCGTCTAGCGGGACAGGCAATGAGCAGTTCTTC.

This clone was found a few times. The rearrangement joins TRBV10-3 to TRBJ1-3, with D possibly TRBD1 on 6 matching bases. This CDR3 contains 14 residues. Per germline, CDR1 ENHRY and CDR2 SYGVKD. Deletions cut 6 bases from V and 3 bases from J, with 12 bases between. The DNA for the CDR3 is TGTGCCATCAGGGAACAGGGCGGTGGAAACACCATATATTTT. As protein: CAIREQGGGNTIYF.

This chain uses TRBV28 with TRBJ1-1; D unclear. V was clipped by 2 bases and J by 3 bases, with 7 bases between them. Germline V gene sequence: CDR1 MDHEN, CDR2 SYDVKM. The CDR3 loop spans 13 amino acids. The CDR3 sequence is CASSLPGDTEAFF. In nucleotides, the CDR3 is TGTGCCAGCAGTTTACCCGGGGACACTGAAGCTTTCTTT.

The CDR3 reads CASSLIAQGSEKLFF. The DNA for the CDR3 is TGCGCCAGCAGCTTGATTGCACAGGGATCTGAAAAACTGTTTTTT. This rearrangement joins TRBV5-1 to TRBJ1-4, with D perhaps TRBD1 (6 bases). Trimming shortened V by 1 base and J by 7 bases, and 14 bases separated the two germline ends. The CDR3 spans 15 residues. Germline CDR1 and CDR2: SGHRS and YFSETQ.

The table lists this clone with a count of one. The chain links TRBV27 to TRBJ2-7; D might be TRBD2 (5 bases). CDR3 length: 12 residues. The ends were cut back, 3 bases at V and 6 bases at J, with 9 bases in the middle. CDR1 MNHEY and CDR2 SMNVEV come from the germline V gene (reference sequence). CDR3 sequence reads: CASSFREGEQYF. CDR3 DNA sequence: TGTGCCAGCAGTTTCCGGGAAGGCGAGCAGTACTTC.

This rearrangement joins TRBV5-8 to TRBJ1-1; no firm D call. This CDR3 region has 12 residues. Germline V CDR1 and CDR2: SGHTS, YDEGEE. Trimming stripped 2 bases from V and 11 bases from J, with 13 bases between. Here the CDR3 DNA reads TGTGCCAGCAGCTTAGAGGAGGCATGGGCTTTCTTT. Translation gives CASSLEEAWAFF.

This chain uses TRBV6-5 with TRBJ2-2, with D uncertain. Between the trimmed V and J ends, which lost 6 bases and 5 bases, there was a span of 10 bases. The CDR3 sequence is 13 residues long. From germline, CDR1 is MNHEY and CDR2 SVGAGI. CDR3: CASRRRATGELFF. The CDR3 DNA reads TGTGCCAGCAGGAGGAGAGCAACCGGGGAGCTGTTTTTT.

This chain connects TRBV5-1 to TRBJ2-7; the match to TRBD2 covers 11 bases. This CDR3 region has 15 residues. Germline CDR1 and CDR2: SGHRS and YFSETQ. The trim removed 6 bases at V and 1 base at J, leaving 6 bases unmatched. The CDR3 loop reads CASTSVAGGSYEQYF. CDR3 nucleotides: TGCGCCAGCACCTCGGTAGCGGGAGGGTCCTACGAGCAGTACTTC.

This chain connects TRBV9 to TRBJ2-3; the D gene is possibly TRBD2 (8 bases). V was trimmed by 0 bases and J by 1 base, leaving 18 bases between them. CDR3 size: 18 residues. Germline CDR1 and CDR2: SGDLS and YYNGEE. The CDR3 DNA reads TGTGCCAGCAGCGTAGAAAACGGGAGGGGGCTAGGCACAGATACGCAGTATTTT. This gives the protein CASSVENGRGLGTDTQYF.

This clone is a singleton in its sample. The same CDR3 can be traced to other DNA sequences in this sample. The J gene is TRBJ2-1, the V gene TRBV9, with 11 bases matching TRBD2. Germline values: CDR1 SGDLS, CDR2 YYNGEE. This CDR3 contains 15 residues. Germline trimming cut 0 bases from V and 4 bases from J; bases unmatched to any gene: 0. The CDR3 coding sequence is TGTGCCAGCAGCGTAGTAGCGGGAGGGTACAATGAGCAGTTCTTC. This translates into CASSVVAGGYNEQFF.

The J gene is TRBJ2-5, the V gene TRBV6-2 or TRBV6-3, with 8 bases lining up with TRBD2. Losses at the gene ends were 3 bases for V and 5 bases for J; bases not matched to a gene: 8. The CDR3 is 15 amino acids. The V gene's germline CDR1 is MNHEY and CDR2 SVGEGT. CDR3 sequence: CASSYGLAATETQYF. The CDR3 DNA follows: TGTGCCAGCAGTTATGGACTAGCAGCTACGGAGACCCAGTACTTC.

This clone was detected once. This chain uses TRBV24-1 with TRBJ1-1; 10 nucleotides line up with TRBD1. This CDR3 has 20 amino acids. CDR1 and CDR2 from the germline V gene are KGHDR and SFDVKD. V was clipped by 1 base and J by 3 bases; unmatched bases: 16. CDR3 nucleotide sequence: TGTGCCACCAGTGATTTTTCTACACCGGGACAGGGGAAAGGGCACACTGAAGCTTTCTTT. Translating gives CATSDFSTPGQGKGHTEAFF.

J is TRBJ2-3 and V is TRBV11-3, with D perhaps matching TRBD1 (6 bases). The CDR3 extends over 15 amino acids. Deletions cut 1 base from V and 2 bases from J, with 10 bases between. Germline CDR1 reads SGHNT; CDR2 reads YENEEA. The CDR3 sequence is CASSLGTDHTDTQYF. CDR3 in DNA: TGTGCCAGCAGCTTAGGGACAGATCACACAGATACGCAGTATTTT. Looking up the rest from reference TRBV11-3 and TRBJ2-3 gives the full variable domain: EAGVVQSPRYKIIEKKQPVAFWCNPISGHNTLYWYLQNLGQGPELLIRYENEEAVDDSQLPKDRFSAERLKGVDSTLKIQPAELGDSAVYLCASSLGTDHTDTQYFGPGTRLTVL.

V gene TRBV5-1 combines with J gene TRBJ2-5; the D gene is possibly TRBD2 (5 bases). CDR1 is SGHRS, CDR2 YFSETQ, per germline. This CDR3 contains 13 residues. V dropped 2 bases and J dropped 1 base, with 6 bases sitting between them. CDR3 sequence reads: CASSFRGQETQYF. The CDR3 bases are TGCGCCAGCAGCTTCCGGGGCCAAGAGACCCAGTACTTC.

V usage is TRBV2 and J usage is TRBJ2-2; 7 bases fit TRBD1. Losses at the gene ends were 7 bases for V and 4 bases for J; bases not matched to a gene: 9. The V gene's germline CDR1 is SNHLY and CDR2 FYNNEI. CDR3 length: 15 amino acids. The CDR3 DNA follows: TGTGCCAGCACCCGACAGGGTAGAAGCACCGGGGAGCTGTTTTTT. It translates to CASTRQGRSTGELFF.

The J gene is TRBJ1-5, the V gene TRBV28; D may be TRBD1 (6 bases). Germline assignment: CDR1 MDHEN and CDR2 SYDVKM. Trimming removed 3 bases at V and 0 bases at J, with 27 bases between. The CDR3 contains 21 residues. CDR3 bases: TGTGCCAGCAGTTTTTTACCTCTGACAGGTAGAGATTTGATTAGCAATCAGCCCCAGCATTTT. Translating gives CASSFLPLTGRDLISNQPQHF.